These T cell receptor beta chains were read from a single sample in a study of blood T cells in healthy people across ages. TCRdb itself ran the 5' RACE reads through MiXCR, one entry per CDR3 protein. The sample includes hundreds of thousands of distinct CDR3 sequences, about 30% of them seen just once. Sequenced input: blood. These receptors all come from an elderly woman in good health. Each CDR3 is given with its conserved first and last residue. Fields, in order: clone size, J gene, V gene, D gene, CDR3 DNA, CDR3 protein. The D gene is left open where the match is weak. The listing skips clone size in some rows; elsewhere it reads once, few, many or a size class.

clone size: NA
J gene: TRBJ1-3
V gene: TRBV4-2
D gene: TRBD1
CDR3 DNA: TGTGCCAGCAGCCAAGTAGCAGGGGGCAGTTTTGGAAACACCATATATTTT
CDR3 protein: CASSQVAGGSFGNTIYF

clone size: many
J gene: TRBJ1-1
V gene: TRBV20-1
D gene: NA
CDR3 DNA: TGCAGTGCTAGATTCCCGGGACTTAAGAACACTGAAGCTTTCTTT
CDR3 protein: CSARFPGLKNTEAFF

clone size: few
J gene: TRBJ2-3
V gene: TRBV7-9
D gene: NA
CDR3 DNA: TGTGCCAGCAGCCCACGGACGGTTACAGATACGCAGTATTTT
CDR3 protein: CASSPRTVTDTQYF

clone size: many
J gene: TRBJ2-5
V gene: TRBV4-3
D gene: NA
CDR3 DNA: TGCGCCAGCAGCCAAGATCACAAGGGTCGAGAGACCCAGTACTTC
CDR3 protein: CASSQDHKGRETQYF

clone size: few
J gene: TRBJ1-6
V gene: TRBV3-1
D gene: NA
CDR3 DNA: TGTGCCAGCAGCCAGGGCCACGGGACTCCGAATTCACCCCTCCACTTT
CDR3 protein: CASSQGHGTPNSPLHF

clone size: NA
J gene: TRBJ2-5
V gene: TRBV7-2
D gene: TRBD2
CDR3 DNA: TGTGCCAGCAGCTTAGAATTCGCTAGCGGGGGGGAGACCCAGTACTTC
CDR3 protein: CASSLEFASGGETQYF

clone size: many
J gene: TRBJ2-7
V gene: TRBV30
D gene: TRBD1
CDR3 DNA: TGTGCCTGGAGGGGGACAGGGAACTACGAGCAGTACTTC
CDR3 protein: CAWRGTGNYEQYF

clone size: many
J gene: TRBJ2-7
V gene: TRBV7-2
D gene: NA
CDR3 DNA: TGTGCCAGCAGCTTAGCGGCCAGCGGAGGGTACGAGCAGTACTTC
CDR3 protein: CASSLAASGGYEQYF

clone size: NA
J gene: TRBJ1-1
V gene: TRBV9
D gene: TRBD1
CDR3 DNA: TGTGCCAGCAGCGTAGGAAGGACAGGGGGGACTGAAGCTTTCTTT
CDR3 protein: CASSVGRTGGTEAFF

clone size: many
J gene: TRBJ2-6
V gene: TRBV15
D gene: NA
CDR3 DNA: TGTGCCACCAGCAGAGATATCCTCTCTGGGGCCAACGTCCTGACTTTC
CDR3 protein: CATSRDILSGANVLTF

clone size: NA
J gene: TRBJ1-5
V gene: TRBV28
D gene: NA
CDR3 DNA: TGTGCCAGCAGTTACGGGAGTCACCAGCCCCAGCATTTT
CDR3 protein: CASSYGSHQPQHF

clone size: many
J gene: TRBJ1-4
V gene: TRBV5-1
D gene: NA
CDR3 DNA: TGCGCCAGCAGCCCCGGGAGGGGGTCAACTAATGAAAAACTGTTTTTT
CDR3 protein: CASSPGRGSTNEKLFF

clone size: many
J gene: TRBJ2-5
V gene: TRBV5-4
D gene: TRBD1
CDR3 DNA: TGTGCCAGCAGCCTGGACAGGGTCTCGGTTTTGACCCAGTACTTC
CDR3 protein: CASSLDRVSVLTQYF

clone size: NA
J gene: TRBJ2-7
V gene: TRBV19
D gene: TRBD1
CDR3 DNA: TGTGCCAGTACCCCGGGACAGGGGTTCTCCTACGAGCAGTACTTC
CDR3 protein: CASTPGQGFSYEQYF

clone size: NA
J gene: TRBJ1-1
V gene: TRBV5-1
D gene: NA
CDR3 DNA: TGCGCCAGCAGCGCAAGGACAGTGAACACTGAAGCTTTCTTT
CDR3 protein: CASSARTVNTEAFF

clone size: few
J gene: TRBJ1-6
V gene: TRBV5-1
D gene: NA
CDR3 DNA: TGCGCCAGCAGCTGGAACCGGGACCCACCCCTCCACTTT
CDR3 protein: CASSWNRDPPLHF

clone size: NA
J gene: TRBJ2-7
V gene: TRBV24-1
D gene: NA
CDR3 DNA: TGTGCCACCAGTGATTTGAGAGGGACCTCCTACGGGCAGTACTTC
CDR3 protein: CATSDLRGTSYGQYF

clone size: many
J gene: TRBJ2-7
V gene: TRBV9
D gene: TRBD2
CDR3 DNA: TGTGCCAGCAGCGTAGCGGCCCGCGGGGGAGGCGAGCAGTACTTC
CDR3 protein: CASSVAARGGGEQYF

clone size: NA
J gene: TRBJ1-2
V gene: TRBV29-1
D gene: TRBD1
CDR3 DNA: TGCAGCGTTGTTGAAGGGGGCCGAGGCTACACCTTC
CDR3 protein: CSVVEGGRGYTF

clone size: many
J gene: TRBJ1-4
V gene: TRBV4-2
D gene: TRBD1
CDR3 DNA: TGTGCCAGCAGCCAGGGTCGGGCAGGGGGGTTTGAAAAACTGTTTTTT
CDR3 protein: CASSQGRAGGFEKLFF

clone size: NA
J gene: TRBJ1-1
V gene: TRBV9
D gene: NA
CDR3 DNA: TGTGCCAGCAGCGTAGCGCAGGGCGCTAACACTGAAGCTTTCTTT
CDR3 protein: CASSVAQGANTEAFF

clone size: few
J gene: TRBJ1-2
V gene: TRBV30
D gene: NA
CDR3 DNA: TGTGCCTGGAGTCAAGTGGGATCTTATGGCTACACCTTC
CDR3 protein: CAWSQVGSYGYTF

clone size: once
J gene: TRBJ2-7
V gene: TRBV9
D gene: NA
CDR3 DNA: TGCGCCAGCAGCCCACCAGAGGCACCTAATTCCTACGAGCAGTACTTC
CDR3 protein: CASSPPEAPNSYEQYF

clone size: many
J gene: TRBJ2-4
V gene: TRBV12-3/TRBV12-4
D gene: TRBD2
CDR3 DNA: TGTGCCAGCAGTCTGGACGGCGGGGGGGACGACATTCAGTACTTC
CDR3 protein: CASSLDGGGDDIQYF

clone size: few
J gene: TRBJ2-7
V gene: TRBV6-2/TRBV6-3
D gene: NA
CDR3 DNA: TGTGCCAGCAGAACCTTGGGGTGGGGCCCCTACAATGAGCAGTACTTC
CDR3 protein: CASRTLGWGPYNEQYF

clone size: NA
J gene: TRBJ1-1
V gene: TRBV6-2/TRBV6-3
D gene: TRBD1
CDR3 DNA: TGTGCCAGCAGTTACCCACAGGGGAGAAACACTGAAGCTTTCTTT
CDR3 protein: CASSYPQGRNTEAFF

clone size: many
J gene: TRBJ1-6
V gene: TRBV29-1
D gene: NA
CDR3 DNA: TGCAGCGTTGCCATTGGCAGCCCGAATTCACCCCTCCACTTT
CDR3 protein: CSVAIGSPNSPLHF

clone size: many
J gene: TRBJ1-1
V gene: TRBV27
D gene: TRBD1
CDR3 DNA: TGTGCCAGCGGAAAACCGGGACAGGGGTGGCTAACTGAAGCTTTCTTT
CDR3 protein: CASGKPGQGWLTEAFF

clone size: NA
J gene: TRBJ2-1
V gene: TRBV20-1
D gene: TRBD2
CDR3 DNA: TGCAGTGGAGTAGGGGACTACAGCTCCTACAATGAGCAGTTCTTC
CDR3 protein: CSGVGDYSSYNEQFF

clone size: NA
J gene: TRBJ2-1
V gene: TRBV20-1
D gene: NA
CDR3 DNA: TGCAGTACATCGACTGGGGCGCAGGAGCAGTTCTTC
CDR3 protein: CSTSTGAQEQFF

clone size: many
J gene: TRBJ2-1
V gene: TRBV20-1
D gene: NA
CDR3 DNA: TGCAGTGCTAGTCCCCATAGCGGCCATGAGCAGTTCTTC
CDR3 protein: CSASPHSGHEQFF

clone size: many
J gene: TRBJ2-7
V gene: TRBV27
D gene: TRBD1
CDR3 DNA: TGTGCCAGCAGTCCTCGGACAGGGGAGGAGCAGTACTTC
CDR3 protein: CASSPRTGEEQYF

clone size: NA
J gene: TRBJ1-1
V gene: TRBV20-1
D gene: NA
CDR3 DNA: TGCAGTGCCCGATCATGGGGGTCAGGGGACACTGAAGCTTTCTTT
CDR3 protein: CSARSWGSGDTEAFF

clone size: NA
J gene: TRBJ2-7
V gene: TRBV6-1
D gene: TRBD2
CDR3 DNA: TGTGCCAGCAGTGAAGAGGTAGCGGGAGGGTACGAGCAGTACTTC
CDR3 protein: CASSEEVAGGYEQYF

clone size: once
J gene: TRBJ1-2
V gene: TRBV6-5
D gene: NA
CDR3 DNA: TGTGCCAGCAGCCCCGAGTGGGGGGCGCGATCCTATGGCTACACCTTC
CDR3 protein: CASSPEWGARSYGYTF

clone size: few
J gene: TRBJ2-7
V gene: TRBV28
D gene: TRBD1
CDR3 DNA: TGTGCCAGCATCCCAAAGACAGGGGGCAGGTACGAGCAGTACTTC
CDR3 protein: CASIPKTGGRYEQYF

clone size: NA
J gene: TRBJ2-1
V gene: TRBV6-1
D gene: NA
CDR3 DNA: TGTGCCAGCAGAATCAATCACGGGGAGTCCTCCTACAATGAGCAGTTCTTC
CDR3 protein: CASRINHGESSYNEQFF

clone size: NA
J gene: TRBJ2-1
V gene: TRBV20-1
D gene: TRBD2
CDR3 DNA: TGCAGTGCCGTAGGGCTAGCGGGATACAATGAGCAGTTCTTC
CDR3 protein: CSAVGLAGYNEQFF

clone size: NA
J gene: TRBJ2-3
V gene: TRBV28
D gene: NA
CDR3 DNA: TGTGCCAGCAGTTTATGGCGCGGGACCACTAGCACAGATACGCAGTATTTT
CDR3 protein: CASSLWRGTTSTDTQYF

clone size: NA
J gene: TRBJ2-7
V gene: TRBV30
D gene: NA
CDR3 DNA: TGTGCCTGGGGCCCGAAGCCCTACGAGCAGTACTTC
CDR3 protein: CAWGPKPYEQYF